Listed below are T cell receptor beta chains from one sample, sequenced in a study of low-dose radiotherapy and immunotherapy resistance in tumors. TCRdb recomputed calls from the reads with MiXCR, one row per CDR3 protein. Of 95,000 to 100,000 distinct CDR3 sequences in the sample, around 20% were seen once. This specimen was PBMCs, taken after low-dose radiotherapy plus immunotherapy. The receptors derive from a male donor with prostate cancer. Both conserved end residues are part of each CDR3. A D gene is named only where the DNA matches it firmly. The size field is filled for only some rows; it gives once, few, many or a size class.

TRBV2	TRBJ1-1	NA	NA	14	CASRLQRWDTEAFF	TGTGCCAGCAGGCTTCAGAGGTGGGACACTGAAGCTTTCTTT
TRBV20-1	TRBJ2-7	many	TRBD2	15	CSAGLEAGGSYEQYF	TGCAGTGCTGGCCTCGAGGCGGGGGGCTCCTACGAGCAGTACTTC
TRBV7-8	TRBJ2-2	NA	NA	14	CASSLAGAGGELFF	TGTGCCAGCAGCTTAGCGGGGGCTGGCGGGGAGCTGTTTTTT
TRBV4-1	TRBJ1-6	many	NA	13	CASSQGLGSPLHF	TGCGCCAGCAGCCAAGGTTTGGGTTCACCCCTCCACTTT
TRBV28	TRBJ2-1	many	NA	16	CSSARGGGDRGNEQFF	TGTTCCAGCGCCCGGGGGGGTGGCGACAGGGGGAATGAGCAGTTCTTC
TRBV5-1	TRBJ2-5	many	NA	13	CASSFQGEETQYF	TGCGCCAGCAGCTTCCAGGGAGAAGAGACCCAGTACTTC
TRBV19	TRBJ2-2	many	TRBD2	15	CASSIRAGGAGELFF	TGTGCCAGTAGTATAAGAGCGGGGGGGGCCGGGGAGCTGTTTTTT
TRBV11-2	TRBJ2-7	NA	NA	17	CASSPNPGGAFPYEQYF	TGTGCCAGCAGCCCAAACCCCGGGGGCGCCTTCCCCTACGAGCAGTACTTC
TRBV7-8	TRBJ1-1	NA	NA	16	CASSLERAQGTPGAFF	TGTGCCAGCAGCTTAGAGCGCGCGCAGGGCACTCCGGGGGCTTTCTTT
TRBV20-1	TRBJ2-2	many	NA	13	CSARGERAGELFF	TGCAGTGCTAGGGGGGAACGGGCCGGGGAGCTGTTTTTT
TRBV7-2	TRBJ1-6	many	TRBD1	17	CASSLDRRGLRDSPLHF	TGTGCCAGCAGCTTAGATCGAAGGGGGCTGCGTGATTCACCCCTCCACTTT
TRBV7-9	TRBJ2-1	many	NA	16	CASSFLTGILRNGQFF	TGTGCCAGCAGCTTCCTCACAGGGATCCTGCGGAATGGGCAGTTCTTC
TRBV10-2	TRBJ2-7	NA	TRBD2	15	CASGPTSGVPYEQYF	TGCGCCAGCGGACCGACTAGCGGGGTTCCCTACGAGCAGTACTTC
TRBV28	TRBJ2-3	medium-sized	NA	11	CASKGPDTQYF	TGTGCCAGCAAAGGCCCAGATACGCAGTATTTT
TRBV7-9	TRBJ1-1	many	NA	17	CASSLTGDPAGGTEAFF	TGTGCCAGCAGCTTAACGGGGGATCCCGCAGGAGGCACTGAAGCTTTCTTT
TRBV20-1	TRBJ1-2	once	NA	13	CSAISAANYGYTF	TGCAGTGCGATATCGGCAGCTAACTATGGCTACACCTTC
TRBV10-2	TRBJ2-1	many	TRBD1	16	CASSEPPGQGRNEQFF	TGCGCCAGCAGTGAGCCACCGGGACAGGGTAGGAATGAGCAGTTCTTC
TRBV6-5	TRBJ2-3	many	NA	13	CASSKDGTDTQYF	TGTGCCAGCAGTAAAGACGGCACAGATACGCAGTATTTT
TRBV27	TRBJ1-1	few	NA	14	CASSLGVMNTEAFF	TGTGCCAGCAGCCTCGGGGTCATGAACACTGAAGCTTTCTTT
TRBV25-1	TRBJ2-1	many	NA	15	CASSELGTTNNEQFF	TGTGCCAGCAGTGAACTTGGGACGACAAACAATGAGCAGTTCTTC
TRBV5-1	TRBJ2-5	many	NA	13	CASSGRGKETQYF	TGCGCCAGCAGCGGAAGGGGGAAAGAGACCCAGTACTTC
TRBV24-1	TRBJ2-3	many	NA	14	CATSGDSNTDTQYF	TGTGCCACCAGTGGGGACTCCAACACAGATACGCAGTATTTT
TRBV5-1	TRBJ2-7	NA	TRBD1	14	CASSLDRGDLEQYF	TGCGCCAGCAGCCTCGACAGGGGGGACCTCGAGCAGTACTTC
TRBV20-1	TRBJ2-5	many	NA	14	CSGRRGALEETQYF	TGCAGTGGAAGACGGGGGGCTCTTGAAGAGACCCAGTACTTC
TRBV2	TRBJ1-6	many	TRBD1	14	CASGGQGGNSPLHF	TGTGCCAGCGGAGGACAGGGTGGGAATTCACCCCTCCACTTT
TRBV5-1	TRBJ2-7	many	TRBD1	14	CASSQGQATYEQYF	TGCGCCAGCAGCCAGGGACAGGCCACCTACGAGCAGTACTTC
TRBV7-2	TRBJ2-7	many	NA	15	CASSLGASDGYEQYF	TGTGCCAGCAGCTTAGGTGCTTCAGACGGCTACGAGCAGTACTTC
TRBV7-8	TRBJ1-2	many	NA	16	CASSFGLSGPKYGYTF	TGTGCCAGCAGCTTCGGACTCTCCGGACCCAAATATGGCTACACCTTC
TRBV5-4	TRBJ2-2	NA	NA	14	CASSLGPQTGELFF	TGTGCCAGCAGCTTGGGACCGCAAACCGGGGAGCTGTTTTTT
TRBV11-2	TRBJ2-1	many	NA	17	CASSLDWGGGGGLEQFF	TGTGCCAGCAGCTTAGATTGGGGGGGAGGAGGGGGCCTTGAGCAGTTCTTC
TRBV5-4	TRBJ2-3	many	NA	14	CATRSGTGRNTQYF	TGTGCCACCCGATCCGGGACTGGACGTAATACGCAGTATTTT
TRBV15	TRBJ2-5	many	NA	16	CATSRLTTGLTGTQYF	TGTGCCACCAGCAGGCTGACCACGGGCCTCACGGGGACCCAGTACTTC
TRBV7-9	TRBJ2-7	many	TRBD2	14	CASSPPGGAYEQYF	TGTGCCAGCTCCCCCCCCGGGGGGGCCTACGAGCAGTACTTC
TRBV7-9	TRBJ2-1	NA	TRBD2	15	CASSPTSGEYNEQFF	TGTGCCAGCAGCCCTACTAGCGGGGAGTACAATGAGCAGTTCTTC
TRBV7-2	TRBJ2-7	many	NA	14	CASSLTDRNHEQYF	TGTGCCAGCAGCTTAACCGACAGGAACCACGAGCAGTACTTC
TRBV6-1	TRBJ1-2	NA	NA	13	CASSEWGFDGYTF	TGTGCCAGCAGTGAATGGGGGTTTGATGGCTACACCTTC
TRBV10-3	TRBJ2-5	many	TRBD1	13	CATRRQGEETQYF	TGTGCCACCAGGCGTCAGGGGGAAGAGACCCAGTACTTC
TRBV10-3	TRBJ2-1	many	TRBD1	15	CAISELGGADNEQFF	TGTGCCATCAGTGAGTTAGGGGGCGCTGACAATGAGCAGTTCTTC
TRBV10-3	TRBJ1-2	many	TRBD1	14	CATAQGAANYGYTF	TGTGCCACCGCACAGGGGGCCGCTAACTATGGCTACACCTTC
TRBV2	TRBJ2-1	NA	NA	14	CASGAGLVGGEQFF	TGTGCCAGCGGGGCAGGACTAGTAGGGGGTGAGCAGTTCTTC